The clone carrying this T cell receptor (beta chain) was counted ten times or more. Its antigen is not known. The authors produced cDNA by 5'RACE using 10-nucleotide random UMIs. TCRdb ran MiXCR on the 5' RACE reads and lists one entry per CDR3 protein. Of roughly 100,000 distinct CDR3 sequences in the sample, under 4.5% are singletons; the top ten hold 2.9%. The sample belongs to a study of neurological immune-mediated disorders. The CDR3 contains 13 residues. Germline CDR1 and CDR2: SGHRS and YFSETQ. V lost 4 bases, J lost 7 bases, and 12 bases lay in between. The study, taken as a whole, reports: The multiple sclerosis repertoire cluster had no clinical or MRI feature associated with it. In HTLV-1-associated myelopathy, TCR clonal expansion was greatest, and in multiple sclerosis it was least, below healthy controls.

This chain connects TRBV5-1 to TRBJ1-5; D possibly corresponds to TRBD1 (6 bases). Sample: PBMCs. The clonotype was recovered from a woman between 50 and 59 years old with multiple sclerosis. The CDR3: CASSVGGGQPQHF. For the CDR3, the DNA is TGCGCCAGCAGCGTGGGGGGCGGACAGCCCCAGCATTTT. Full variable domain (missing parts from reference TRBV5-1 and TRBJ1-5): KAGVTQTPRYLIKTRGQQVTLSCSPISGHRSVSWYQQTPGQGLQFLFEYFSETQRNKGNFPGRFSGRQFSNSRSEMNVSTLELGDSALYLCASSVGGGQPQHFGDGTRLSIL.